The clone carrying this T cell receptor beta chain came up once. Authors' processing steps: The authors estimated nucleated cell counts from reference gene primer amplification. Profiled with immunoSEQ multiplex PCR; TCRdb holds only in-frame clones, not every one. The V and J calls and clone size were taken over from that table, and D and trimming were inferred from the DNA. The sample lists approximately 97,000 clones; 90% were seen once. This entry is derived from a study of blood T cell repertoires in COVID-19. The overall study: There were acute and convalescent COVID-19 samples, and they came from the United States, Italy and Spain. The cDNA or gDNA used as material had been derived from T cells, B-cell-depleted T cells, or PBMCs.

The specimen sequenced was peripheral blood. The TCR originated in a man in his 60s with acute or convalescent COVID-19.

CDR3 region: CASSDNTVTEAFF. The CDR3 DNA reads TGCGCCAGCAGCGACAATACGGTTACTGAAGCTTTCTTT. This chain joins TRBV5-1 and TRBJ1-1; D is unclear. This CDR3 comprises 13 residues. Looked up from germline, CDR1 is SGHRS and CDR2 is YFSETQ. Trimming stripped 4 bases from V and 5 bases from J, with 12 bases between.